The clone carrying this T cell receptor beta chain was recorded once. The data were taken from a study of blood T cell repertoires in COVID-19. Turning to the study itself: Spain, Italy and the United States supplied samples that represented acute and convalescent COVID-19. Sample material is recorded as cDNA or gDNA derived from T cells, B-cell-depleted T cells, or PBMCs.

Sequenced by immunoSEQ multiplex PCR; TCRdb stores in-frame clones only, minus some. The sample holds about 86,000 clones, roughly 78% seen once. Sequencing used peripheral blood. The origin of this receptor is an elderly woman with acute or convalescent COVID-19.

CDR3 region: CATSDTGTGINNEQFF. The CDR3 bases are TGTGCCACCAGTGATACCGGGACAGGCATCAACAATGAGCAGTTCTTC. The chain links TRBV24-1 to TRBJ2-1; 8 positions match TRBD1. The germline V gene encodes CDR1 KGHDR and CDR2 SFDVKD. This CDR3 is 16 amino acids long. V trimming: 3 bases; J trimming: 5 bases; junction bases outside the gene matches: 8.